This T cell receptor (beta chain) was profiled in a study of response to subunit inactivated influenza vaccine. The study's findings and limits: There was a suggestion from the authors that each seasonal influenza vaccination recruits few new T cells.

As concerns this clonotype: Its target is unknown.

TCRdb processed the RT-PCR reads anew with MiXCR; each CDR3 protein has one entry. This table holds 860,000 or so distinct CDR3 sequences, less than 25% found once. Trimming removed 4 bases from V and 1 base from J; junction bases left unmatched: 7. The germline gives CDR1 SEHNR, CDR2 FQNEAQ (reference sequence). This CDR3 comprises 16 residues. Source: PBMCs from blood, taken more than 4 days after vaccination. This sequence joins TRBV7-9 and TRBJ2-3; 8 nucleotides match TRBD2. The source is a man aged 50-60 years who received an inactivated influenza vaccine. CDR3 in amino acids: CASSSTGGPGTDTQYF. The CDR3 DNA reads as TGTGCCAGCAGCTCGACGGGGGGGCCTGGCACAGATACGCAGTATTTT.